This T cell receptor beta chain was retrieved from a study of T cells after posttransplantation cyclophosphamide. Study-level results: Later blood repertoires were often dominated by clones from the donor CD8+ memory compartment. TRB overlap between skin or GI tissue T cells and blood was limited. Recipient CMV seropositivity and CMV reactivation strongly tracked TRB clonality.

Busulfan-fludarabine conditioning, marrow transplant, and cyclophosphamide on days +3 and +4 were administered. In its sample, this clone was seen once. Its antigen is currently unknown. Assay used: immunoSEQ multiplex PCR; TCRdb lists only in-frame clones, some missing. The repertoire holds about 5,000 clones, less than 85% seen once, with approximately 20% in the top ten. Trimming cost V 0 bases and J 3 bases; bases outside gene matches: 5. This CDR3 region has 16 residues. Per the germline V gene, CDR1 is KGHSH and CDR2 is LQKENI. This TCR was sampled from a male patient aged 50 to 59 who received an allogeneic stem cell transplant from an unrelated donor, was CMV-positive, and had acute GVHD only. The graft donor may have given rise to some T cells. Material: PBMCs, obtained 86 days after allogeneic stem cell transplant with posttransplant cyclophosphamide. The chain employs TRBV18 and TRBJ1-3; TRBD1 agrees at 7 bases. Here the CDR3 DNA reads TGTGCCAGCTCACCACCGGGGACAGCGAGTGGAAACACCATATATTTT. Amino acids: CASSPPGTASGNTIYF.